The 27 T cell receptor beta chains below all came from one sample that was sequenced in a study of cytomegalovirus exposure and HLA in healthy donors. The study ran its PCR with 60 Vbeta and 13 Jbeta primers. TCRdb's copy holds only in-frame clones and misses some; the assay was immunoSEQ multiplex PCR. This repertoire shows 150,000 to 200,000 clones, roughly three quarters found once; its top ten account for 2.9%. The sample comprised PBMCs. Receptors originate from a male donor in good health and CMV-seronegative.

The V gene is TRBV7-9, the J gene TRBJ1-3, with a possible D match to TRBD1 (5 bases). The V and J ends lost 7 bases and 1 base respectively, with 11 bases between them. Germline V gene sequence: CDR1 SEHNR, CDR2 FQNEAQ (reference sequence). This CDR3 has 14 residues. The CDR3 sequence is CASTTQVSGNTIYF. The CDR3 nucleotides are TGTGCCAGCACAACACAGGTGTCTGGAAACACCATATATTTT.

The sample holds a few counts of this clone. The chain joins TRBV10-3 to TRBJ1-5, with D possibly TRBD1 on 6 matching bases. CDR1 ENHRY and CDR2 SYGVKD come from the germline V gene. Trimming removed 0 bases at V and 0 bases at J, with 12 bases between. The length of the CDR3 is 17 residues. CDR3 loop: CAISESWAGASNQPQHF. The CDR3 DNA is TGTGCCATCAGTGAGTCTTGGGCAGGGGCTAGCAATCAGCCCCAGCATTTT.

The count of this clone is one. V gene TRBV19 combines with J gene TRBJ2-3; D unclear. The V end lost 4 bases, the J end lost 0 bases, and 8 bases lay between the germline ends. This CDR3 has 14 amino acids. Germline assignment: CDR1 LNHDA and CDR2 SQIVND (reference sequence). Here the CDR3 reads CASSTSLSTDTQYF. The CDR3 DNA reads TGTGCCAGTAGTACCTCCTTAAGCACAGATACGCAGTATTTT.

J is TRBJ1-1 and V is TRBV19; D is ambiguous. In germline, CDR1 is LNHDA, CDR2 SQIVND (reference sequence). Between the trimmed V and J ends, which lost 6 bases and 1 base, there was a span of 12 bases. The CDR3 runs to 14 residues. CDR3 in DNA: TGTGCCAGTAGCAGATCAGCGAGGAACACTGAAGCTTTCTTT. Its translation is CASSRSARNTEAFF.

In regard to this clone: One junction end disagrees with the germline gene, perhaps due to a read error. The gene calls are TRBV7-9 and TRBJ2-5; 13 bases line up with TRBD2. The CDR3 loop spans 15 amino acids. Germline V gene lookup returns CDR1 SEHNR and CDR2 FQNEAQ (reference sequence). The CDR3 region has the DNA TGTTCCAGCCTACTACTAGCGGGGGGGCAAGAGACCCAGTACTTC. This encodes CSSLLLAGGQETQYF.

CDR3 DNA sequence: TGTGCCAGCAGCTTCGGGACTAGCGGCACAGATACGCAGTATTTT. It specifies CASSFGTSGTDTQYF. V gene TRBV7-2 combines with J gene TRBJ2-3; 10 bases align to TRBD2. The CDR3 sequence is 15 residues long. CDR1 is SGHTA and CDR2 is FQGNSA in the germline V gene. V gave up 3 bases and J gave up 1 base; unmatched junction bases: 1. Filled out from reference TRBV7-2 and TRBJ2-3, the complete variable domain reads GAGVSQSPSNKVTEKGKDVELRCDPISGHTALYWYRQSLGQGLEFLIYFQGNSAPDKSGLPSDRFSAERTGGSVSTLTIQRTQQEDSAVYLCASSFGTSGTDTQYFGPGTRLTVL.

This chain connects TRBV6-4 to TRBJ1-1; D is ambiguous. Trimming shortened V by 5 bases and J by 7 bases, and 14 bases separated the two germline ends. Germline values: CDR1 MRHNA, CDR2 SNTAGT. The CDR3 has 13 residues. The CDR3 region is CASSPGQRNEAFF. CDR3 in DNA: TGTGCCAGCAGTCCGGGTCAACGGAATGAAGCTTTCTTT.

The chain combines TRBV19 with TRBJ2-6, with D possibly being TRBD2 (5 bases). Trimming shortened V by 5 bases and J by 1 base, and 9 bases separated the two germline ends. The CDR3 loop spans 15 amino acids. Germline V gene data show CDR1 as LNHDA and CDR2 as SQIVND (reference sequence). CDR3 nucleotide sequence: TGTGCCAGTAGTCCTGACTATTCTGGGGCCAACGTCCTGACTTTC. Translation gives CASSPDYSGANVLTF.

This clone was detected only once. The V and J genes are TRBV18 and TRBJ1-1, with 7 positions matching TRBD1. Germline V gene data show CDR1 as KGHSH and CDR2 as LQKENI. Trimming took 3 bases from V and 3 from J; bases not matched to a gene: 4. This CDR3 contains 14 residues. CDR3 protein: CASSPEQGDTEAFF. The CDR3 DNA is TGTGCCAGCTCACCTGAGCAGGGGGACACTGAAGCTTTCTTT.

The chain is built from TRBV28 and TRBJ2-1; 7 bases are a match to TRBD2. V shed 2 bases and J 3 bases; nucleotides not matched to a gene: 1. The CDR3 runs to 14 residues. CDR1 is MDHEN, CDR2 SYDVKM, per germline. The CDR3: CASSLPGGYNEQFF. The DNA of the CDR3 is TGTGCCAGCAGTTTACCGGGAGGCTACAATGAGCAGTTCTTC.

As concerns this clone: Other DNA sequences in this specimen translate into the identical CDR3. The V gene is TRBV19, the J gene TRBJ2-7, with 7 nucleotides matching TRBD1. V dropped 5 bases and J dropped 0; count of bases not matched to a gene: 4. Germline assignment: CDR1 LNHDA and CDR2 SQIVND (reference sequence). This CDR3 is 14 amino acids long. The chain's CDR3 is CASSRRDSSYEQYF. The CDR3 nucleotides are TGTGCCAGTAGTCGCCGGGACAGCTCCTACGAGCAGTACTTC.

On this clone itself: An end of the junction differs from the germline gene, which may be a read error. The rearrangement joins TRBV18 to TRBJ1-5; 9 positions agree with TRBD1. The germline CDR1 and CDR2 sequences are KGHSH and LQKENI. The CDR3 contains 17 residues. The CDR3 DNA follows: TGTGCCAGCTCACCACAAAGACAGGGGGACTACAATCGGCCCCAGCATTTT. The encoded protein is CASSPQRQGDYNRPQHF.

This chain joins TRBV11-3 and TRBJ2-5, with a possible D match to TRBD1 (5 bases). CDR3 length equals 12 residues. V lost 1 base to trimming and J lost 9 bases, with 9 bases between them. Germline CDR1 SGHNT, CDR2 YENEEA. In DNA form, the CDR3 reads TGTGCCAGCAGCTTAGGCGTACAGGCCCAGTACTTC. It is translated as CASSLGVQAQYF.

The V call is TRBV9, the J call TRBJ2-3, with 8 bases that match TRBD1. The CDR3 totals 16 residues. The germline CDR1 and CDR2 sequences are SGDLS and YYNGEE. J lost 6 bases, V lost 7 bases, and 16 bases had no gene match. CDR3 nucleotides: TGTGCCAGCCTCCCAGGGACAGGAGCTGCTAGGGATACGCAGTATTTT. Translating gives CASLPGTGAARDTQYF.

This clone was recorded once. For the CDR3, the DNA is TGTGCCATCAGTGATCATGGGTTGGGCGGGGCCAACGTCCTGACTTTC. Translating gives CAISDHGLGGANVLTF. This rearrangement joins TRBV10-3 to TRBJ2-6; D unresolved. V lost 3 bases and J 4 bases, leaving 13 bases between the germline ends. The CDR3 has 16 residues. Germline V gene sequence: CDR1 ENHRY, CDR2 SYGVKD.

The rearrangement links TRBV10-3 to TRBJ1-2, with TRBD1 matching over 7 bases. V was pared by 3 bases and J by 8 bases, with 6 bases of the junction left unmatched. Germline CDR1 ENHRY, CDR2 SYGVKD. This CDR3 is 13 amino acids long. The CDR3 loop is CAISDPTGRGYTF. The CDR3 DNA follows: TGTGCCATCAGTGACCCGACAGGGCGAGGCTACACCTTC.

J is TRBJ2-1 and V is TRBV30; 10 nucleotides line up with TRBD2. V was clipped by 4 bases and J by 9 bases; unmatched bases: 3. CDR1 is GTSNPN and CDR2 is SVGIG in the germline V gene (reference sequence). The CDR3 sequence is 12 residues long. The CDR3 is CAWTSGSVEQFF. In DNA form, the CDR3 reads TGTGCCTGGACTAGCGGGAGCGTTGAGCAGTTCTTC.

This chain joins TRBV7-2 and TRBJ2-3; D may be TRBD2 (5 bases). The CDR3 sequence is 14 residues long. CDR1 and CDR2 from the germline V gene are SGHTA and FQGNSA. Trimming took off 4 bases at V and 4 bases at J, with 12 bases between the two ends. The chain's CDR3 is CASSSGYSADTQYF. The CDR3 region has the DNA TGTGCCAGCAGCTCCGGCTATAGCGCAGATACGCAGTATTTT.

This clone appeared once. A read error may produce the germline difference seen at one junction end. The CDR3 DNA reads as TGTGCCAGAAGCTTGATAGGGGTGGGGAACCAGCCCCAGCATTTT. It is translated as CARSLIGVGNQPQHF. This chain connects TRBV5-8 to TRBJ1-5; TRBD1 is a possible D gene (5 bases). This CDR3 is 15 amino acids long. Germline CDR1 is SGHTS and CDR2 is YDEGEE.

V gene TRBV6-1 combines with J gene TRBJ2-3; 7 nucleotides agree with TRBD2. V dropped 5 bases and J dropped 1; count of bases not matched to a gene: 0. CDR1 and CDR2 (germline): MNHNS, SASEGT. This CDR3 is 13 amino acids long. The CDR3 nucleotides are TGTGCCAGCAGTCTAGCGGGCACAGATACGCAGTATTTT. It specifies CASSLAGTDTQYF.

This clone was seen a few times. The V call is TRBV30, the J call TRBJ1-1; D call uncertain. Trimming left V 2 bases short and J 1 base short, with 11 bases between. Germline V gives CDR1 GTSNPN, CDR2 SVGIG (reference sequence). This CDR3 comprises 14 residues. For the CDR3, the DNA is TGTGCCTGGAGTACAGAACAGCCGAACACTGAAGCTTTCTTT. Residues: CAWSTEQPNTEAFF.

This clone came up a few times. CDR3 bases: TGTGCCAGCAGCTGGACAGGCTCCTACGAGCAGTACTTC. Translation gives CASSWTGSYEQYF. V and J are TRBV7-2 and TRBJ2-7; the match to TRBD1 covers 7 bases. Germline V CDR1 and CDR2: SGHTA, FQGNSA. The CDR3 has 13 amino acids. The trim removed 4 bases at V and 0 bases at J, leaving 0 bases unmatched.

The chain joins TRBV30 to TRBJ2-1; TRBD2 matches 9 bases. Germline lookup yields CDR1 GTSNPN and CDR2 SVGIG (reference sequence). The J segment lost 6 bases and the V segment lost 2 bases, leaving 5 bases of the junction unmatched. The CDR3 is 14 amino acids. In DNA, the CDR3 is TGTGCCTGGAGTAGAGTAGCGGGAGCCAATGAGCAGTTCTTC. It codes for CAWSRVAGANEQFF.

The genes are TRBV5-1 and TRBJ1-2, with TRBD1 identical over 8 bases. The CDR3 has 15 amino acids. CDR1 is SGHRS and CDR2 is YFSETQ in the germline V gene. V lost 3 bases, J lost 5 bases, and 9 bases stayed unmatched. CDR3 in amino acids: CASSWQTGDDYGYTF. The CDR3 region has the DNA TGCGCCAGCAGCTGGCAGACAGGGGACGATTATGGCTACACCTTC.

V and J are TRBV27 and TRBJ2-5; 7 bases align to TRBD1. CDR1 is MNHEY, CDR2 SMNVEV, per germline (reference sequence). This CDR3 contains 19 residues. The J segment lost 0 bases and the V segment lost 1 base, leaving 14 bases of the junction unmatched. The CDR3 DNA is TGTGCCAGCAGTTTATTCGGACAGGCGTCCCCCACGTACCAAGAGACCCAGTACTTC. This codes for CASSLFGQASPTYQETQYF.

The chain employs TRBV6-5 and TRBJ1-4; D uncertain. The CDR3 runs to 15 residues. Trimming took off 5 bases at V and 5 bases at J, with 15 bases between the two ends. Per the germline V gene, CDR1 is MNHEY and CDR2 is SVGAGI. Written as DNA, the CDR3 is TGTGCCAGCAGTCGTAGGGAGTGGAGAAATGAAAAACTGTTTTTT. Amino acids: CASSRREWRNEKLFF.

The chain employs TRBV11-2 and TRBJ1-5; a weak D match, TRBD1 (6 bases). Germline loops: CDR1 SGHAT, CDR2 FQNNGV. The CDR3 loop spans 15 amino acids. Trimming removed 3 bases from V and 0 bases from J, with 9 bases in between. The CDR3 DNA follows: TGTGCCAGCAGCTTCGGCAGGGGTAGCAATCAGCCCCAGCATTTT. It encodes CASSFGRGSNQPQHF. Variable domain in full (rest from reference TRBV11-2 and TRBJ1-5): EAGVAQSPRYKIIEKRQSVAFWCNPISGHATLYWYQQILGQGPKLLIQFQNNGVVDDSQLPKDRFSAERLKGVDSTLKIQPAKLEDSAVYLCASSFGRGSNQPQHFGDGTRLSIL.